This T cell receptor (beta chain) was documented in a study of T-cell memory formation after mild COVID-19. Study context: TCR clusters mostly belonged to single donors.

The CDR3 sequence is 15 residues long. CDR1 and CDR2 (germline): MDHEN, SYDVKM. After removal of 1 base from V and 7 bases from J, the junction contained 7 bases not matched to a gene. TCRdb reprocessed the 5' RACE reads via MiXCR and lists one record per CDR3 protein. The repertoire includes some 290,000 distinct CDR3 sequences, 16% of them detected once, and roughly 22% sits in the top ten. Study-wide findings and caveats: Those CD4+ clones that contracted were mainly in CM and EM (CD8+ ones in EMRA). Day 15 to 85 contracting clones showed balanced CD4/CD8; day 15 to 37 expanders favored CD4+. Cross-reactive memory apparently joined, as some responding clones appeared in pre-infection memory.

This clonotype was counted between two and nine times. What it binds is unknown. Sequencing used PBMCs or a T cell subset sorted from them (not recorded which). J is TRBJ2-5 and V is TRBV28; TRBD2 matches at 9 bases. This receptor was identified in a man younger than 30 who had mild COVID-19 (a few samples of this study predate the infection). Cell type and time point are not known. The CDR3 sequence is CASSLSVAGAGTQYF. The CDR3 nucleotides are TGTGCCAGCAGTTTATCCGTAGCGGGGGCCGGGACCCAGTACTTC. The variable domain in full, completed from reference TRBV28 and TRBJ2-5, reads DVKVTQSSRYLVKRTGEKVFLECVQDMDHENMFWYRQDPGLGLRLIYFSYDVKMKEKGDIPEGYSVSREKKERFSLILESASTNQTSMYLCASSLSVAGAGTQYFGPGTRLLVL.